This T cell receptor (beta chain) was profiled in a study of T cells expressing NK-cell markers. In the study overall: Obtained from sorted CD3+CD56+NKG2C+, CD3+CD56+NKG2C- and CD3+CD56-NKG2C+ T cells were the TCR beta repertoires. Seven sequenced donors out of eight were HCMV-seropositive, one seronegative.

As for this clonotype: Its specificity is not known.

The study's findings and limits: The contribution of dominant NKG2C+ clonotypes to CD8+ T cells in five to seven donors was roughly 1.0-7.0%.

5'RACE template switching built TCR beta cDNA with unique molecular identifiers. TCRdb reanalyzed the 5' RACE reads, giving one entry per CDR3 protein sequence and no DNA. The sample has about 430,000 distinct CDR3 sequences. Germline V gene lookup returns CDR1 SGHRS and CDR2 YFSETQ. The CDR3 runs to 15 residues. The chain links TRBV5-1 to TRBJ1-1. Source material: blood T cells: a sorted CD56 or NKG2C T cell subset, CD4+ or CD8+ T cells, or bulk PBMC T cells (not recorded which). The source of this sequence is a woman in her forties or fifties in good health. CDR3 residues: CASSLASGSNTEAFF.